This entry lists 10 T cell receptor beta chains sequenced from one sample in a study of cytomegalovirus exposure and HLA in healthy donors. PCR involved 60 Vbeta and 13 Jbeta primers. The method was immunoSEQ multiplex PCR; TCRdb's version includes in-frame clones alone and lacks a portion of them. The clone table shows 85,000 to 90,000 clones, with the ten largest holding roughly 14%. Sequences were obtained from PBMCs. These receptors were collected from a man aged 45-60 years in good health and CMV-seropositive.

The chain links TRBV5-1 to TRBJ2-2; perhaps TRBD2 as D (6 bases). Trimming cost V 0 bases and J 4 bases, with 16 bases left between them. Per germline, CDR1 SGHRS and CDR2 YFSETQ. The CDR3 has 17 residues. DNA of the CDR3: TGCGCCAGCAGCTTGGCGTCCGGGGGTCAGGGCACCGGGGAGCTGTTTTTT. It translates to CASSLASGGQGTGELFF.

This chain links TRBV7-8 with TRBJ2-3; TRBD1 might be the D (5 bases). The CDR3 contains 15 residues. Trimming cost V 1 base and J 0 bases, with 8 bases left between them. Germline CDR1 SGHVS, CDR2 FQNEAQ. CDR3 bases: TGTGCCAGCAGCTTAGGGGGCAGAAGCACAGATACGCAGTATTTT. This codes for CASSLGGRSTDTQYF.

This sequence joins TRBV27 and TRBJ1-1; D unresolved. V lost 4 bases and J lost 5, with 11 bases in between. CDR1 is MNHEY and CDR2 is SMNVEV in the germline V gene (reference sequence). The CDR3 totals 13 residues. CDR3 coding DNA: TGTGCCAGCAGTTCCCCAAGTACTACTGAAGCTTTCTTT. It translates to CASSSPSTTEAFF.

This sequence joins TRBV4-2 and TRBJ1-2, with D possibly matching TRBD1 (5 bases). Germline lookup yields CDR1 LGHNA and CDR2 YNFKEQ. The CDR3 consists of 15 residues. V was shortened by 1 base and J by 6 bases, with 15 bases between the two germline ends. DNA of the CDR3: TGTGCCAGCAGCCAAGGACAGAACCAGAGAAATGGCTACACCTTC. Its translation: CASSQGQNQRNGYTF.

The rearrangement joins TRBV29-1 to TRBJ2-3, with D maybe TRBD2 (5 bases). Germline CDR1 reads SQVTM; CDR2 reads ANQGSEA. The CDR3 is made up of 12 amino acids. Trimming removed 8 bases at V and 6 bases at J, with 15 bases between. The CDR3 is CSTVTLADTQYF. The CDR3 DNA follows: TGCAGCACGGTGACTTTAGCGGATACGCAGTATTTT.

The chain is built from TRBV19 and TRBJ2-3; 8 bases map to TRBD1. With V trimmed by 5 bases and J by 4 bases, 2 bases remained unmatched. Germline CDR1 reads LNHDA; CDR2 reads SQIVND (reference sequence). CDR3 size: 13 residues. The chain's CDR3 is CASSGQGPDTQYF. CDR3 sequence (DNA): TGTGCCAGTAGTGGACAGGGACCAGATACGCAGTATTTT.

This chain uses TRBV14 with TRBJ2-2; D uncertain. Trimming took 4 bases from V and 2 from J, leaving 14 bases between them. The CDR3 is made up of 16 amino acids. Germline V CDR1 and CDR2: SGHDN, FVKESK. The CDR3 is CASSPLVAINTGELFF. For the CDR3, the DNA is TGTGCCAGCAGCCCCCTGGTCGCGATCAACACCGGGGAGCTGTTTTTT.

The chain recombines TRBV12-5 with TRBJ1-5; 8 bases are a match to TRBD1. Germline V CDR1 and CDR2: LGHNT, FRNRAP. The junction had 10 bases not matched to a gene; V was cut back by 6 bases and J by 6 bases. The CDR3 loop spans 15 amino acids. The CDR3 sequence is CASGPQGARVQPQHF. CDR3 DNA: TGTGCTAGTGGACCGCAGGGGGCTCGGGTTCAGCCCCAGCATTTT.

The chain is built from TRBV28 and TRBJ1-5; D ambiguous. The CDR3 is 14 amino acids. CDR1 is MDHEN and CDR2 is SYDVKM in the germline V gene. Deletions cut 2 bases from V and 8 bases from J, with 13 bases between. This CDR3 is CASSLAEGRKPQHF. Written as DNA, the CDR3 is TGTGCCAGCAGTTTAGCAGAGGGTCGTAAGCCCCAGCATTTT.

The chain uses TRBV27 and TRBJ2-7, with 9 positions matching TRBD2. The CDR3 has 14 residues. The trim removed 6 bases at V and 3 bases at J, leaving 6 bases unmatched. Germline assignment: CDR1 MNHEY and CDR2 SMNVEV (reference sequence). CDR3 DNA sequence: TGTGCCAGCAGATCTAATAGCGGGAGCTACGAGCAGTACGTC. Amino acid sequence: CASRSNSGSYEQYV.